This T cell receptor (beta chain) is drawn from a study of cytotoxic CD8 clonotypes in ibrutinib-treated CLL. Study-wide context: Of the patients, about a dozen were relapsed/refractory, around 16 treatment-naive and about 17 IGHV unmutated.

Target depth was 1 in 200,000 to 1 in 1 million T cells, about 10x per clonotype. Libraries were prepared by immunoSEQ multiplex PCR; TCRdb keeps only in-frame clonotypes and omits some of them. The data show about 160,000 clones, with under 90% seen just once and about 4.5% held by the top ten. Regarding this clone: Antigen specificity is unknown.

Trimming left V 5 bases short and J 1 base short, with 15 bases between. Looked up from germline, CDR1 is SEHNR and CDR2 is FQNEAQ (reference sequence). The CDR3 has 15 residues. Study-wide results and caveats: Public clonotypes proved infrequent, and on treatment they shrank or remained steady. Before falling back toward baseline at progression, clonality had risen at the time of ibrutinib response.

The gene calls are TRBV7-9 and TRBJ2-7; the D gene is possibly TRBD1 (6 bases). The origin of this receptor is a human donor with chronic lymphocytic leukemia. Sequenced material: PBMCs, taken after 24 months of ibrutinib treatment. The CDR3 reads CASSRSTGNSYEQYF. CDR3 in DNA: TGTGCCAGCAGCAGATCTACAGGGAATTCCTACGAGCAGTACTTC. Full variable domain (rest looked up from reference TRBV7-9 and TRBJ2-7): DTGVSQNPRHKITKRGQNVTFRCDPISEHNRLYWYRQTLGQGPEFLTYFQNEAQLEKSRLLSDRFSAERPKGSFSTLEIQRTEQGDSAMYLCASSRSTGNSYEQYFGPGTRLTVT.